Below, 20 T cell receptor beta chains from the same sample are listed, as sequenced in a study of control samples from healthy donors and cancer patients. The repertoire was sequenced with immunoSEQ multiplex PCR; TCRdb's copy has only in-frame clones and lacks some. The repertoire has 170,000 or so clones, roughly 94% of them found once; the top ten carry over 1.3%. The source material was blood. These receptors were taken from a young woman in good health.

This sequence joins TRBV6-5 and TRBJ1-2; D possibly corresponds to TRBD1 (6 bases). This CDR3 has 15 residues. The V end lost 6 bases, the J end lost 5 bases, and 19 bases lay between the germline ends. Per the germline V gene, CDR1 is MNHEY and CDR2 is SVGAGI. The CDR3 coding sequence is TGTGCCAGCAGCTCCTCCGGGACAAATCCGTATGGCTACACCTTC. It specifies CASSSSGTNPYGYTF.

The chain couples TRBV10-2 to TRBJ1-5; 8 bases map to TRBD1. The V and J ends lost 7 bases and 11 bases, in that order; junction bases with no gene match: 10. Germline V gives CDR1 WSHSY, CDR2 SAAADI. The CDR3 has 13 residues. The CDR3 nucleotides are TGCGCCAGCAACGGACAGGGCCAGGATTCCCAGCATTTT. Protein: CASNGQGQDSQHF.

This clone appeared a single time. V and J are TRBV10-3 and TRBJ2-3; 8 bases fit TRBD1. In germline, CDR1 is ENHRY, CDR2 SYGVKD. After removal of 6 bases from V and 0 bases from J, the junction contained 5 bases not matched to a gene. The CDR3 runs to 15 residues. This CDR3 is CAIRAGGSSTDTQYF. In DNA form, the CDR3 reads TGTGCCATCAGGGCAGGGGGCTCTAGCACAGATACGCAGTATTTT.

This clone is a singleton in its sample. The gene calls are TRBV4-1 and TRBJ2-1; possible D gene TRBD2, 6 bases. The V gene lost 0 bases and the J gene lost 6 bases, with 15 bases spanning the gap. The CDR3 is 16 amino acids. Germline CDR1 MGHRA, CDR2 YSYEKL. The CDR3: CASSQDPLAQRNEQFF. In DNA, the CDR3 is TGCGCCAGCAGCCAAGATCCTCTAGCGCAGCGCAATGAGCAGTTCTTC.

V usage is TRBV6-5 and J usage is TRBJ1-2, with D tentatively TRBD1 (6 bases). V lost 2 bases, J lost 6 bases, and 16 bases lay in between. Germline CDR1 MNHEY, CDR2 SVGAGI. There are 15 residues in the CDR3. CDR3 in amino acids: CASSYLSGARDGYTF. The CDR3 DNA follows: TGTGCCAGCAGTTACCTGTCGGGGGCGAGGGATGGCTACACCTTC.

This chain uses TRBV10-3 with TRBJ2-7; D not resolved. Germline CDR1 and CDR2: ENHRY and SYGVKD. The CDR3 has 14 amino acids. The ends were cut back, 4 bases at V and 0 bases at J, with 10 bases in the middle. CDR3 region: CAISGSQISYEQYF. CDR3 nucleotides: TGTGCCATCAGTGGATCGCAGATCTCCTACGAGCAGTACTTC.

The chain carries TRBV14 and TRBJ1-1; D is undetermined. The CDR3 extends over 13 amino acids. Trimming pared 4 bases from V and 5 bases from J, leaving 11 bases between. Germline loops: CDR1 SGHDN, CDR2 FVKESK. CDR3 nucleotides: TGTGCCAGCAGCCCCATTCCCCGGACTGAAGCTTTCTTT. Its protein product is CASSPIPRTEAFF.

The V gene is TRBV11-2, the J gene TRBJ1-5, with 7 bases matching TRBD1. This CDR3 contains 13 residues. Germline CDR1 is SGHAT and CDR2 is FQNNGV. The ends lost 5 bases at V and 7 bases at J; junction bases unmatched: 5. The CDR3 coding sequence is TGTGCCAGCAGCCGCAGGGGGGAACAGCCCCAGCATTTT. Its translation is CASSRRGEQPQHF.

J is TRBJ2-1 and V is TRBV7-9; D is undetermined. Trimming stripped 5 bases from V and 8 bases from J, with 16 bases between. The CDR3 is made up of 14 amino acids. Per the germline V gene, CDR1 is SEHNR and CDR2 is FQNEAQ (reference sequence). The CDR3 sequence is CASSHRATWDEQFF. The CDR3 DNA reads as TGTGCCAGCAGCCACCGGGCCACTTGGGATGAGCAGTTCTTC.

The chain carries TRBV19 and TRBJ1-5; TRBD1 might be the D (5 bases). The CDR3 has 14 residues. V was shortened by 6 bases and J by 6 bases, with 15 bases between the two germline ends. In germline, CDR1 is LNHDA, CDR2 SQIVND (reference sequence). The CDR3 DNA follows: TGTGCCAGTAGATCGGGGGGTGGAGGTCAGCCCCAGCATTTT. As protein: CASRSGGGGQPQHF.

The rearrangement uses TRBV4-1 and TRBJ2-1; D is ambiguous. The ends were cut back, 1 base at V and 6 bases at J, with 13 bases in the middle. CDR3 size: 15 residues. Looked up from germline, CDR1 is MGHRA and CDR2 is YSYEKL. CDR3 protein: CASSQVILVGNEQFF. For the CDR3, the DNA is TGCGCCAGCAGCCAAGTTATACTGGTAGGCAATGAGCAGTTCTTC.

The genes are TRBV28 and TRBJ1-2; no firm D call. CDR1 and CDR2 (germline): MDHEN, SYDVKM. V dropped 6 bases and J dropped 5 bases, with 13 bases sitting between them. The CDR3 is 13 amino acids. The CDR3 region has the DNA TGTGCCAGCAGGGATGGAAGTAATTATGGCTACACCTTC. The encoded protein is CASRDGSNYGYTF.

This chain uses TRBV27 with TRBJ1-6, with TRBD1 matching over 8 bases. The length of the CDR3 is 15 residues. In germline, CDR1 is MNHEY, CDR2 SMNVEV (reference sequence). V shed 5 bases and J 7 bases; nucleotides not matched to a gene: 7. As DNA, the CDR3 is TGTGCCAGCAGTACCGGACAGGGCGTAAATTCACCCCTCCACTTT. This encodes CASSTGQGVNSPLHF.

This clone came up once. The J gene is TRBJ2-7, the V gene TRBV13; D is perhaps TRBD2 (5 bases). Trimming left V 5 bases short and J 3 bases short, with 8 bases between. Germline values: CDR1 PRHDT, CDR2 FYEKMQ (reference sequence). The CDR3 totals 12 residues. CDR3 amino acids: CASSRDNYEQYF. CDR3 in DNA: TGTGCCAGCAGCCGGGATAACTACGAGCAGTACTTC.

The chain is built from TRBV28 and TRBJ2-1; 16 bases fit TRBD2. The V gene end was trimmed by 6 bases and the J gene end by 4 bases; junction bases not matched to a gene: 12. CDR1 and CDR2 from the germline V gene are MDHEN and SYDVKM. This CDR3 is built from 19 residues. The CDR3 spells CASRSSGLAGGVWYNEQFF. CDR3 DNA sequence: TGTGCCAGCAGGTCATCGGGACTAGCGGGAGGGGTGTGGTACAATGAGCAGTTCTTC.

The chain is built from TRBV18 and TRBJ2-3, with D possibly TRBD1 on 6 matching bases. CDR3 size: 17 residues. The V gene lost 3 bases and the J gene lost 4 bases, with 20 bases spanning the gap. Germline loops: CDR1 KGHSH, CDR2 LQKENI. As DNA, the CDR3 is TGTGCCAGCTCACCTATGGGGACAAGCCCTACCCCAGATACGCAGTATTTT. As protein: CASSPMGTSPTPDTQYF.

J is TRBJ1-1 and V is TRBV18; no firm D call. CDR1 is KGHSH, CDR2 LQKENI, per germline. Trimming pared 6 bases from V and 1 base from J, leaving 15 bases between. The CDR3 runs to 15 residues. The CDR3 region is CASSPIFGQNTEAFF. CDR3 DNA sequence: TGTGCCAGCTCGCCGATTTTCGGCCAGAACACTGAAGCTTTCTTT.

The CDR3 DNA sequence: TGCGCCAGCAGCCAGTTCCCCCGGGGAGAGGATGAGCAGTTCTTC. Its translation: CASSQFPRGEDEQFF. The chain combines TRBV4-1 with TRBJ2-1, with a weak D call TRBD2 (5 bases). The CDR3 runs to 15 residues. Trimming left V 3 bases short and J 8 bases short, with 17 bases between. Germline V gene data show CDR1 as MGHRA and CDR2 as YSYEKL.

V and J are TRBV5-1 and TRBJ2-1; TRBD2 agrees at 7 bases. In germline, CDR1 is SGHRS, CDR2 YFSETQ. V dropped 4 bases and J dropped 3; count of bases not matched to a gene: 1. The CDR3 runs 13 residues. The DNA of the CDR3 is TGCGCCAGCAGCCGGGACTACTACAATGAGCAGTTCTTC. Translation: CASSRDYYNEQFF.

The chain combines TRBV16 with TRBJ1-5; no reliable D call. The V gene lost 0 bases and the J gene lost 7 bases, with 7 bases spanning the gap. Germline V gene sequence: CDR1 KGHSY, CDR2 FQNENV. The CDR3 spans 13 residues. As DNA, the CDR3 is TGTGCCAGCAGCCAATCCGTTGTCCAGCCCCAGCATTTT. It is translated as CASSQSVVQPQHF.